These 22 T cell receptor beta chains were all obtained from the same sample, sequenced in a study of T cells in Graves' hyperthyroidism and ophthalmopathy. What was amplified from RNA transcripts were TCR beta CDR3 regions. Researchers ran a first-round RT-PCR on the TCR CDR3 using the HTBI primer set. Each CDR3 protein gets one entry after TCRdb re-called the multiplex PCR reads with MiXCR. The sample contains roughly 61,000 distinct CDR3 sequences, roughly half of which appear only once. Sequences were obtained from blood. These TCRs come from a woman aged 55 to 70 with Graves' ophthalmopathy.

V usage is TRBV20-1 and J usage is TRBJ2-7; TRBD2 is a possible D gene (5 bases). Germline loops: CDR1 DFQATT, CDR2 SNEGSKA (reference sequence). Trimming took off 1 base at V and 0 bases at J, with 16 bases between the two ends. CDR3 length equals 16 residues. DNA of the CDR3: TGCAGTGCTAGAGGCGAGAGCGGCGCCAACTCCTACGAGCAGTACTTC. Translation gives CSARGESGANSYEQYF.

The genes are TRBV6-2 or TRBV6-3 and TRBJ2-1, with 7 bases fitting TRBD2. The CDR3 contains 14 residues. Looked up from germline, CDR1 is MNHEY and CDR2 is SVGEGT. The CDR3 bases are TGTGCTAATCCGGGACTACCATACTACAATGAGCAGTTCTTC. Its protein is CANPGLPYYNEQFF.

This clonotype was detected many times. This chain uses TRBV11-2 with TRBJ2-1, with 13 nucleotides matching TRBD2. The V segment lost 3 bases and the J segment 7 bases; nucleotides outside the gene matches: 3. This CDR3 comprises 15 residues. The germline CDR1 and CDR2 sequences are SGHAT and FQNNGV. The CDR3 DNA sequence: TGTGCCAGCAGCTTGGGACTAGCGGGAAGTAATGAGCAGTTCTTC. Residues: CASSLGLAGSNEQFF. Based on the CDR3 plus reference TRBV11-2 and TRBJ2-1, the full variable domain is EAGVAQSPRYKIIEKRQSVAFWCNPISGHATLYWYQQILGQGPKLLIQFQNNGVVDDSQLPKDRFSAERLKGVDSTLKIQPAKLEDSAVYLCASSLGLAGSNEQFFGPGTRLTVL.

In this sample, this clonotype turned up many times. The chain combines TRBV20-1 with TRBJ2-7; TRBD2 aligns across 10 bases. V shed 5 bases and J 2 bases; nucleotides not matched to a gene: 6. Per the germline V gene, CDR1 is DFQATT and CDR2 is SNEGSKA (reference sequence). The CDR3 loop spans 14 amino acids. The CDR3 loop is CSARLAGVPYEQYF. In DNA, the CDR3 is TGCAGTGCTCGCCTAGCGGGAGTACCCTACGAGCAGTACTTC.

The rearrangement joins TRBV5-1 to TRBJ2-7; TRBD2 matches at 10 bases. The CDR3 covers 14 residues. From germline, CDR1 is SGHRS and CDR2 YFSETQ. Trimming removed 1 base from V and 5 bases from J; junction bases left unmatched: 3. The CDR3 region is CASSLITSGNEQYF. Written as DNA, the CDR3 is TGCGCCAGCAGCTTGATCACTAGCGGGAACGAGCAGTACTTC.

V is TRBV5-1 and J is TRBJ2-6, with 7 bases that match TRBD2. The CDR3 length is 18 residues. Looked up from germline, CDR1 is SGHRS and CDR2 is YFSETQ. V was clipped by 1 base and J by 0 bases; unmatched bases: 7. The CDR3 protein is CASSLSDTSASGANVLTF. For the CDR3, the DNA is TGCGCCAGCAGCTTGTCGGACACTAGCGCCTCTGGGGCCAACGTCCTGACTTTC.

This chain uses TRBV20-1 with TRBJ1-2; D remains unclear. This CDR3 has 15 amino acids. Trimming pared 3 bases from V and 0 bases from J, leaving 14 bases between. The germline CDR1 and CDR2 sequences are DFQATT and SNEGSKA (reference sequence). Here the CDR3 reads CSASQDRKANYGYTF. In DNA form, the CDR3 reads TGCAGTGCTAGTCAGGACCGGAAAGCTAACTATGGCTACACCTTC.

This clonotype was counted many times. The chain carries TRBV5-1 and TRBJ2-2; D gene ambiguous. The germline gives CDR1 SGHRS, CDR2 YFSETQ. V was clipped by 0 bases and J by 1 base, with 10 bases between them. The CDR3 covers 16 residues. DNA for the CDR3: TGCGCCAGCAGCTTGGGGACGGGTTTGAACACCGGGGAGCTGTTTTTT. Protein sequence: CASSLGTGLNTGELFF.

Notes on this clonotype: Possible read error: a much larger clone is one base away. The chain carries TRBV11-2 and TRBJ2-7; 7 nucleotides line up with TRBD2. This CDR3 region has 15 residues. The V and J ends lost 1 base and 4 bases, in that order; junction bases with no gene match: 7. Germline-derived CDR1 and CDR2 are SGHAT and FQNNGV. The CDR3 DNA reads TGTGCCAGCAGCTTAGTTGGCGGGGGTGTGTACGAGCAGTACTTC. This encodes CASSLVGGGVYEQYF.

The chain is built from TRBV20-1 and TRBJ2-1, with 8 bases lining up with TRBD1. The germline V gene encodes CDR1 DFQATT and CDR2 SNEGSKA (reference sequence). The CDR3 runs 13 residues. V shed 6 bases, J shed 1 base, and the junction held 2 bases outside the gene matches. For the CDR3, the DNA is TGCAGTGCAACAGGGGGGTCCTACAATGAGCAGTTCTTC. Translating it yields CSATGGSYNEQFF.

The chain recombines TRBV2 with TRBJ2-7, with TRBD1 matching 9 bases. The V segment lost 4 bases and the J segment 2 bases; nucleotides outside the gene matches: 6. Germline CDR1 reads SNHLY; CDR2 reads FYNNEI. The CDR3 covers 15 residues. CDR3 sequence reads: CASSALQGATYEQYF. CDR3 sequence (DNA): TGTGCCAGCAGTGCCCTACAGGGGGCTACCTACGAGCAGTACTTC.

The V call is TRBV6-4, the J call TRBJ1-5; D possibly corresponds to TRBD2 (6 bases). Judging by the DNA end, TRBJ2-3 fits better; the J call may be wrong. CDR1 is MRHNA, CDR2 SNTAGT, per germline. This CDR3 contains 13 residues. The CDR3 DNA is TGTGCCAGCAGTCCTACTAGCAATCAGCCCCAGTATTTT. This codes for CASSPTSNQPQYF.

The chain employs TRBV11-2 and TRBJ1-4; D gene unclear. V was pared by 5 bases and J by 7 bases, with 14 bases between. The CDR3 is made up of 14 amino acids. Germline V gene lookup returns CDR1 SGHAT and CDR2 FQNNGV. CDR3 in DNA: TGTGCCAGCAGCCCTAGGGATATAAGTGAAAAACTGTTTTTT. Translated: CASSPRDISEKLFF. Looking up the rest from reference TRBV11-2 and TRBJ1-4 gives the full variable domain: EAGVAQSPRYKIIEKRQSVAFWCNPISGHATLYWYQQILGQGPKLLIQFQNNGVVDDSQLPKDRFSAERLKGVDSTLKIQPAKLEDSAVYLCASSPRDISEKLFFGSGTQLSVL.

This clonotype was observed a single time. The rearrangement links TRBV14 to TRBJ1-6; D is unresolved. V dropped 4 bases and J dropped 6 bases, with 13 bases sitting between them. Looked up from germline, CDR1 is SGHDN and CDR2 is FVKESK. There are 15 residues in the CDR3. CDR3 coding DNA: TGTGCCAGCAGCCCTCAACGGGAGCGTAATTCACCCCTCCACTTT. Its protein product is CASSPQRERNSPLHF.

Many counts were recorded for this clonotype. In DNA form, the CDR3 reads TGTGCCAGCTCAGCAGGGGGCAGGTACGAGCAGTACTTC. Its protein is CASSAGGRYEQYF. The chain uses TRBV18 and TRBJ2-7; 8 nucleotides match TRBD1. This CDR3 spans 13 amino acids. J lost 4 bases, V lost 5 bases, and 4 bases had no gene match. Germline V gene sequence: CDR1 KGHSH, CDR2 LQKENI.

V gene TRBV5-1 combines with J gene TRBJ2-7; 10 bases map to TRBD1. The J segment lost 5 bases and the V segment lost 4 bases, leaving 3 bases of the junction unmatched. From germline, CDR1 is SGHRS and CDR2 YFSETQ. This CDR3 contains 13 residues. The CDR3 loop is CASSKGQGNEQYF. CDR3 nucleotide sequence: TGCGCCAGCAGCAAGGGACAGGGGAACGAGCAGTACTTC.

The chain is built from TRBV9 and TRBJ1-2; TRBD1 matches at 7 bases. This CDR3 has 16 amino acids. Germline loops: CDR1 SGDLS, CDR2 YYNGEE. V lost 3 bases, J lost 4 bases, and 12 bases stayed unmatched. CDR3 bases: TGTGCCAGCAGCGCCTCCATGACAGGGAACGGCTATGGCTACACCTTC. It yields the protein CASSASMTGNGYGYTF. The complete variable domain, with remaining parts taken from reference TRBV9 and TRBJ1-2, reads DSGVTQTPKHLITATGQRVTLRCSPRSGDLSVYWYQQSLDQGLQFLIQYYNGEERAKGNILERFSAQQFPDLHSELNLSSLELGDSALYFCASSASMTGNGYGYTFGSGTRLTVV.

The table lists this clonotype with many counts. CDR3 sequence (DNA): TGCAGTGCTAGAGTAGGGGAAGAGACCCAGTACTTC. Its translation is CSARVGEETQYF. V gene TRBV20-1 combines with J gene TRBJ2-5, with D perhaps matching TRBD1 (5 bases). The length of the CDR3 is 12 residues. The germline V gene encodes CDR1 DFQATT and CDR2 SNEGSKA (reference sequence). Trimming took off 1 base at V and 3 bases at J, with 6 bases between the two ends.

To note about this clonotype: At one of its ends the junction is not consistent with the germline gene, which may arise from a read error. The V gene is TRBV6-1, the J gene TRBJ1-4; 8 nucleotides match TRBD1. This CDR3 contains 16 residues. CDR1 is MNHNS and CDR2 is SASEGT in the germline V gene. CDR3 bases: TGTGCCAGCAGTGAACAGGGGGCGGGATCTAATCAAAAGCTGTTTTTT. This encodes CASSEQGAGSNQKLFF.

This clonotype appeared many times. The chain carries TRBV14 and TRBJ1-2; D is ambiguous. Trimming took 1 base from V and 13 from J, leaving 10 bases between them. The CDR3 spans 11 residues. Per germline, CDR1 SGHDN and CDR2 FVKESK. The CDR3 sequence is CASSQGIYPTF. CDR3 in DNA: TGTGCCAGCAGCCAAGGGATCTATCCCACCTTC.

Worth noting for this clonotype: This may be a read error: a much more frequent sequence differs by one nucleotide. No conserved phenylalanine or tryptophan is present at the end of the CDR3, so a read error is the likely explanation. The chain recombines TRBV14 with TRBJ2-2; TRBD2 matches 9 bases. Germline CDR1 and CDR2: SGHDN and FVKESK. Trimming cost V 4 bases and J 6 bases; bases outside gene matches: 3. The CDR3 runs 14 residues. CDR3: CASSPGLAPGELFS. The CDR3 DNA follows: TGTGCCAGCAGCCCGGGACTAGCCCCCGGGGAGCTGTTTTCT.

As for this clonotype: The germline gene is not matched at one end of the junction; a read error may be the cause. The chain joins TRBV6-1 to TRBJ1-4; 8 bases align to TRBD1. This CDR3 contains 14 residues. Germline values: CDR1 MNHNS, CDR2 SASEGT. CDR3 residues: CASSRTGINEKLSF. The CDR3 DNA is TGTGCCAGCAGTCGGACAGGGATTAATGAAAAACTGTCCTTT.